The rows below give T cell receptor beta chains drawn from one sample of a study of cytomegalovirus exposure and HLA in healthy donors. Using immunoSEQ multiplex PCR, the repertoire was profiled, and TCRdb retains in-frame clones only, with some absent. The table includes roughly 120,000 clones, over 8.5% detected once. The sequenced sample consisted of PBMCs. The receptors were gathered from a woman aged 35 to 49 in good health and CMV-seropositive. Each CDR3 is given with its conserved first and last residue. D genes are given only for firm matches. For some rows the clone size is stated as once, few or many, or as a class when expanded; others skip it.

j_call v_call clone_size d_call cdr3_aa cdr3_nt
TRBJ1-2 TRBV5-4 - - CASSLAAGHVYGYTF TGTGCCAGCAGCTTGGCGGCAGGGCATGTATATGGCTACACCTTC
TRBJ2-7 TRBV6-6 few TRBD2 CASSALLAGNSEQYF TGTGCCAGCAGTGCCTTGCTAGCGGGGAACTCCGAGCAGTACTTC
TRBJ2-5 TRBV11-2 few TRBD2 CASSLGTSGGGEYF TGTGCCAGCAGCTTGGGGACTAGCGGGGGGGGTGAATACTTC
TRBJ1-2 TRBV29-1 few TRBD1 CSEYDRGQANYGYTF TGCAGCGAGTATGACAGGGGGCAGGCTAACTATGGCTACACCTTC
TRBJ1-2 TRBV9 - TRBD1 CASSVDRGLHYGYTF TGTGCCAGCAGCGTGGACAGGGGCCTACACTATGGCTACACCTTC
TRBJ1-6 TRBV5-4 - - CASGGKWNSPLHF TGTGCCAGCGGAGGGAAGTGGAACTCACCCCTCCACTTT
TRBJ2-2 TRBV2 few TRBD2 CASTERTSGVGGELFF TGTGCCAGCACCGAGAGGACTAGCGGAGTCGGGGGGGAGCTGTTTTTT
TRBJ2-5 TRBV7-6 few TRBD2 CASSLVGLAGPQETQYF TGTGCCAGCAGCTTAGTAGGACTAGCGGGGCCTCAAGAGACCCAGTACTTC
TRBJ1-4 TRBV27 - TRBD1 CASSLSPGQGALVNEKLFF TGTGCCAGCAGTTTATCCCCCGGACAGGGGGCGCTTGTCAATGAAAAACTGTTTTTT
TRBJ2-7 TRBV19 few - CASSAQGSEQYF TGTGCCAGTAGCGCTCAGGGATCCGAGCAGTACTTC
TRBJ2-1 TRBV5-4 - TRBD2 CASSLASGGTSYNEQFF TGTGCCAGCAGCTTGGCTAGCGGGGGTACCTCCTACAATGAGCAGTTCTTC
TRBJ2-7 TRBV6-1 few TRBD2 CASSDLGDYYEQYF TGTGCCAGCAGTGACCTCGGGGACTACTACGAGCAGTACTTC
TRBJ2-5 TRBV7-9 few - CASSTNRDNPYETQYF TGTGCCAGCAGCACAAACCGGGACAACCCTTACGAGACCCAGTACTTC
TRBJ2-3 TRBV9 - TRBD2 CASSPSGGGTDTQYF TGTGCCAGCAGCCCTAGCGGGGGGGGGACAGATACGCAGTATTTT
TRBJ2-1 TRBV5-1 - TRBD2 CASSARGGAGGNEQFF TGCGCCAGCTCGGCGCGGGGGGGCGCAGGAGGCAATGAGCAGTTCTTC
TRBJ1-1 TRBV7-9 few - CASSGRSRGVEAFF TGTGCCAGCAGCGGTCGAAGCAGGGGTGTTGAAGCTTTCTTT
TRBJ2-1 TRBV19 few TRBD2 CASSFQRGGDNEQFF TGTGCCAGTAGTTTCCAGCGGGGGGGCGACAATGAGCAGTTCTTC